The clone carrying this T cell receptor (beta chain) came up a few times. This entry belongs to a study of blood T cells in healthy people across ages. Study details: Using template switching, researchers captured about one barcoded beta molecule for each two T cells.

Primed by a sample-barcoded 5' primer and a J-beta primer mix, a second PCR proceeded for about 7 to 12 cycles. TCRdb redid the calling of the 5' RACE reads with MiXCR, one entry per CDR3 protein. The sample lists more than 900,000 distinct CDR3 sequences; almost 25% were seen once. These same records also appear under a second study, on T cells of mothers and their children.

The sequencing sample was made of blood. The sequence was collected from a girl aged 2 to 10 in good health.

In DNA form, the CDR3 reads TGCAGCGCCCAAGACTATGGCTACACCTTC. This codes for CSAQDYGYTF. The V gene is TRBV29-1, the J gene TRBJ1-2; no reliable D call. Trimming removed 7 bases from V and 3 bases from J, with 6 bases in between. The length of the CDR3 is 10 residues. In germline, CDR1 is SQVTM, CDR2 ANQGSEA.